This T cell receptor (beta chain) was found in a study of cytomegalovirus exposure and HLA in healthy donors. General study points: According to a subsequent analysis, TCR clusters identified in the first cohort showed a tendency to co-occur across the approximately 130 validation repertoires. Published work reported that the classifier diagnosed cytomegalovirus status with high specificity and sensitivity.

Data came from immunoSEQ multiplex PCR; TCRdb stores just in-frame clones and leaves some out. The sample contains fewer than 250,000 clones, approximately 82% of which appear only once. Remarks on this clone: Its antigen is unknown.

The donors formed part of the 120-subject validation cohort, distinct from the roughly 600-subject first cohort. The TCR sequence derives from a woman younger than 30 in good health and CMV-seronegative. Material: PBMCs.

The CDR3, as DNA: TGCGCCAGCAGCCCCGGCAGGGTCGAGCAGTACTTC. The encoded protein is CASSPGRVEQYF. The gene calls are TRBV5-1 and TRBJ2-7, with TRBD1 as a possible D gene (5 bases). This CDR3 is built from 12 residues. With 4 bases removed from V and 6 bases from J, the gap between germline ends came to 11 bases. Germline CDR1 and CDR2: SGHRS and YFSETQ.